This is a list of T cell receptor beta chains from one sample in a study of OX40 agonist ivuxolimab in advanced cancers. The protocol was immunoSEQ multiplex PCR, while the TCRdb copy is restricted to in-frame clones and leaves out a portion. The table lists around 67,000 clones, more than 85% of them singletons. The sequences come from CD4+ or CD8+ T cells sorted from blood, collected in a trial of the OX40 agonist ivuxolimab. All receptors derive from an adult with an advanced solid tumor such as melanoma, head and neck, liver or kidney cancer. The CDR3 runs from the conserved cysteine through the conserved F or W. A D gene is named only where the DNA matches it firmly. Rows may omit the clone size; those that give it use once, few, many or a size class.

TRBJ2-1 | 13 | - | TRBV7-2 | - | TGTGCCAGCAGCTCAAACTTCCCCCTGGAGCAGTTCTTC | CASSSNFPLEQFF
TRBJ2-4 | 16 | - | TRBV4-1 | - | TGCGCCAGCAGCCAAGCTGCTTCACTAGCCAAAAACATTCAGTACTTC | CASSQAASLAKNIQYF
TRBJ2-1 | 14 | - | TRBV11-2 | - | TGTGCCAGCAGCTCACAGACTCCCGACAGGGAGCAGTTCTTC | CASSSQTPDREQFF
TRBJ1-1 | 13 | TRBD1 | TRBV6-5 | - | TGTGCCAGCAGTTACGGACAGGATTCGAAAGCTTTCTTT | CASSYGQDSKAFF
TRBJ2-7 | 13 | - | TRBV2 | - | TGTGCCAGCAGTTTTTCTGGGGCCTACGAGCAGTACTTC | CASSFSGAYEQYF
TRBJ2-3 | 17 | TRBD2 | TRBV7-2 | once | TGTGCCAGCAGCTTAGCTGGTAGCGGGGCTAGCACAGATACGCAGTATTTT | CASSLAGSGASTDTQYF
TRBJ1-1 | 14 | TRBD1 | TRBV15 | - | TGTGCCACCAGTTGGATCGGACAGGGAGATGAAGCTTTCTTT | CATSWIGQGDEAFF
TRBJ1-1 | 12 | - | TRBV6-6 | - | TGTGCCAGCAGTCCTGAAATGGCTGAAGCTTTCTTT | CASSPEMAEAFF
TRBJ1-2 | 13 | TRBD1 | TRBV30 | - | TGTGCCTCCCGGACAGGCCTAAACTATGGCTACACCTTC | CASRTGLNYGYTF
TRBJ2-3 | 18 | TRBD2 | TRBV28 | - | TGTGCCAGCAGTCCCATCAGCGGGGGCTTGGGGAGCACAGATACGCAGTATTTT | CASSPISGGLGSTDTQYF
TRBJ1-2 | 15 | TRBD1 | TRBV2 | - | TGTGCCAGCAGTGAGTTTGCAGGGGGAGCCTATGGCTACACCTTC | CASSEFAGGAYGYTF
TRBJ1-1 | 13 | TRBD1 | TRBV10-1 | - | TGCGCCAGCAGTGCCGGCCAGGGGGCGGTAGCTTTCTTT | CASSAGQGAVAFF
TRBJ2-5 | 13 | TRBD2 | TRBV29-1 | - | TGCAGCGTTGAGGGACTAGCGGGGGAGACCCAGTACTTC | CSVEGLAGETQYF
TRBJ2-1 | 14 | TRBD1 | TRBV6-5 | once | TGTGCCAGCAGTTCCTGGGACAGGGTGAATGAGCAGTTCTTC | CASSSWDRVNEQFF
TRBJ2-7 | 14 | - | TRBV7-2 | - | TGTGCCAGCAGCGAGGGGGTGCCTCGCGACGAGCAGTACTTC | CASSEGVPRDEQYF
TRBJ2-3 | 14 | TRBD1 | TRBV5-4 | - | TGTGCCAGCAGCTTTCAGGGGGCGGCGGATACGCAGTATTTT | CASSFQGAADTQYF
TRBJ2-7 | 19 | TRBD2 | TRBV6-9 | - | TGTGCCAGCAGTTATTCCGGAGGTAAGGAGGCTAGCGGAGAATACGAGCAGTACTTC | CASSYSGGKEASGEYEQYF
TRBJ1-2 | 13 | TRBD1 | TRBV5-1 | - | TGCGCCAGCAGCTTTACAGGACAGGATGGCTACACCTTC | CASSFTGQDGYTF
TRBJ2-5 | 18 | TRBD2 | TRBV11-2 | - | TGTGCCAGCAGCATCCGACTAGCGGGAGGACCGTTGCAAGAGACCCAGTACTTC | CASSIRLAGGPLQETQYF
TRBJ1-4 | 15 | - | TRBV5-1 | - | TGCGCCAGCAGCTTGGTAGGAGGGGCCGATGAAAAACTGTTTTTT | CASSLVGGADEKLFF
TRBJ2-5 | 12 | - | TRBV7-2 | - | TGTGCCAGCAGCGAGGGCCAAGAGACCCAGTACTTC | CASSEGQETQYF
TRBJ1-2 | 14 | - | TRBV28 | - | TGTGCCAGCAGTTTATCTCAGTATTCCTATGGCTACACCTTC | CASSLSQYSYGYTF
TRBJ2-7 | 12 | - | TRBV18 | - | TGTGCCAGCTCCGGGGTTCGGTACGAGCAGTACTTC | CASSGVRYEQYF
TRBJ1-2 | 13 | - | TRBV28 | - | TGTGCCAGCAGTACCCCTCCCGGGGGGCAACACACCTTC | CASSTPPGGQHTF
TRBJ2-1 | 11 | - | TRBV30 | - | TGTGCCTGGACTATTGGGGGGGAGCAGTTCTTC | CAWTIGGEQFF
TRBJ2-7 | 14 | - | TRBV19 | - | TGTGCCAGTAGTATAGCCACCACAGGGTCCGAGCAGTACTTC | CASSIATTGSEQYF
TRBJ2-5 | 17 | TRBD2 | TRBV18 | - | TGTGCCAGCTCACCGGGGACTAGCGGGGGGTTCCAAGAGACCCAGTACTTC | CASSPGTSGGFQETQYF
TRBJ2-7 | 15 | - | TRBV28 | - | TGTGCCAGCAGCCCCCGGGCAGGTAGCTCCTACGAGCAGTACTTC | CASSPRAGSSYEQYF
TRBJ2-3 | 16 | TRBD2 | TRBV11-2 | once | TGTGCCAGCAGCTTGTGGACTAGCGGAACCACAGATACGCAGTATTTT | CASSLWTSGTTDTQYF
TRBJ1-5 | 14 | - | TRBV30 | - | TGTGCCTGGAGTGTAGGATCCCCTAATCAGCCCCAGCATTTT | CAWSVGSPNQPQHF
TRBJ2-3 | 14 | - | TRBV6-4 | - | TGTGCCAGCAGTCCGGGACTTTCCACAGATACGCAGTATTTT | CASSPGLSTDTQYF
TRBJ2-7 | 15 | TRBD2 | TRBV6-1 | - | TGTGCCAGCAGTCGGACTAGCGGGAGTGCCTACGAGCAGTACTTC | CASSRTSGSAYEQYF
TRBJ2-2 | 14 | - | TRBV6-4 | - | TGTGCCAGCAGCTTAGGGGGGGCCGCCGGGGAGCTGTTTTTT | CASSLGGAAGELFF
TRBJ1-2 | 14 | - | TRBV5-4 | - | TGTGCCAGCAGCTTAGGTGGGACTTACTATGGCTACACCTTC | CASSLGGTYYGYTF
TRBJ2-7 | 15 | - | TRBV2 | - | TGTGCCAGCAGTTTGCAGGGCTCTTTTACGACGGAGCAGTACTTC | CASSLQGSFTTEQYF
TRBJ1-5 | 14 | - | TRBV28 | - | TGTGCCAGCAGCTGGGGGCAGGGAGTCCAGCCCCAGCATTTT | CASSWGQGVQPQHF
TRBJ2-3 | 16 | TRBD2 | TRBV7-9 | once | TGTGCCAGCAGCCTACTAGCGGGGGTTACCACAGATACGCAGTATTTT | CASSLLAGVTTDTQYF
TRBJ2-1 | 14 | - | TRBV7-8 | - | TGTGCCAGCAGCCTCCCGGGGTCTAGCAATGAGCAGTTCTTC | CASSLPGSSNEQFF
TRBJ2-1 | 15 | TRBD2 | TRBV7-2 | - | TGTGCCAGCAGCTTAGAAGCGGGGGGGTTTGTTGGGCAGTTCTTC | CASSLEAGGFVGQFF
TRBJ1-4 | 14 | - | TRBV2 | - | TGTGCCAGCAGTGCTGATAGGGGTGGTGAAAAACTGTTTTTT | CASSADRGGEKLFF
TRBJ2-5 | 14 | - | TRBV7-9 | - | TGTGCCAGCAGCCCTACGATGGTTCAAGAGACCCAGTACTTC | CASSPTMVQETQYF
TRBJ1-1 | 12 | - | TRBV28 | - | TGTGCCAGCAGTTTATTCCCTACTGAAGCTTTCTTT | CASSLFPTEAFF
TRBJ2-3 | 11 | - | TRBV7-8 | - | TGTGCCAGCAGCTTACCAGATACGCAGTATTTT | CASSLPDTQYF
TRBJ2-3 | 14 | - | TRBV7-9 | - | TGTGCCAGCAGCTTAGGCCAGGGCACAGATACGCAGTATTTT | CASSLGQGTDTQYF
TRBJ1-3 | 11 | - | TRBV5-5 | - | TGTGCCAGCAGCATAGGAAACACCATATATTTT | CASSIGNTIYF
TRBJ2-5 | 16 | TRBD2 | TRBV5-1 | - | TGCGCCAGCAGCTTGGACCCTAGCGGGAGAGGGGAGACCCAGTACTTC | CASSLDPSGRGETQYF
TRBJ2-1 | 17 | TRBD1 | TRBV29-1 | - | TGCAGCGTTGAAGTCTATAATGGTAGACAGGGGAACAATGAGCAGTTCTTC | CSVEVYNGRQGNNEQFF
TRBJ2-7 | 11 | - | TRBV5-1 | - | TGCGCCAGCAGCTTGGAAAGCGAGCAGTACTTC | CASSLESEQYF
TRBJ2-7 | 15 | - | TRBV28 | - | TGTGCCAGCACCCAAGGTCCGTCACTACCTTACGAGCAGTACTTC | CASTQGPSLPYEQYF
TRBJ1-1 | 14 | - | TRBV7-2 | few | TGTGCCAGCAGCGTACAGGATACGGACACTGAAGCTTTCTTT | CASSVQDTDTEAFF
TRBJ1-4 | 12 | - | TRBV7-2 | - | TGTGCCAGCAGCTTAGAGAGTGAAAAACTGTTTTTT | CASSLESEKLFF